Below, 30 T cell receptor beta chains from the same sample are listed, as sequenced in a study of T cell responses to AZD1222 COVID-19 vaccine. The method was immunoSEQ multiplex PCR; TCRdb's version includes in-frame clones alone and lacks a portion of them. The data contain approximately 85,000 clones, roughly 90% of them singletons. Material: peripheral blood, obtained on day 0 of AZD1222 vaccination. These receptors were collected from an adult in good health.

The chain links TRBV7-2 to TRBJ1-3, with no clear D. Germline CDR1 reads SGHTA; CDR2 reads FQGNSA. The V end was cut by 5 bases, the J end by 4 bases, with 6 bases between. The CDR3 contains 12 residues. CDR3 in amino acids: CASSLQGNTIYF. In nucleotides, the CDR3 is TGTGCCAGCAGCCTACAGGGAAACACCATATATTTT.

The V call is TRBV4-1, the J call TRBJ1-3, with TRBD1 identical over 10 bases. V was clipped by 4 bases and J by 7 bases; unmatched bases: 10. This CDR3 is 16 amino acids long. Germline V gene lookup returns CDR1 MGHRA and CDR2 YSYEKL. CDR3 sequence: CASSPTDRGLGNTIYF. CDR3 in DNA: TGCGCCAGCAGCCCAACCGACAGGGGGCTGGGGAACACCATATATTTT.

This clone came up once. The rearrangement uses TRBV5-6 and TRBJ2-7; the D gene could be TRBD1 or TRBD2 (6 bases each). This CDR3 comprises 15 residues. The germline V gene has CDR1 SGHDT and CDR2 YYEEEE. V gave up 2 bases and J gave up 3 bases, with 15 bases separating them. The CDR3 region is CASSLLGGSGYEQYF. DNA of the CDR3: TGTGCCAGCAGCTTATTAGGGGGGAGCGGCTACGAGCAGTACTTC.

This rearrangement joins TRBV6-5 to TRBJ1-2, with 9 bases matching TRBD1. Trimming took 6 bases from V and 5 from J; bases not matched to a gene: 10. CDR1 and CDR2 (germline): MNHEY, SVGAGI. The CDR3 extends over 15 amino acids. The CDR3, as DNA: TGTGCCAGCAGGCCCGGGACAGGGAATGGATATGGCTACACCTTC. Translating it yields CASRPGTGNGYGYTF.

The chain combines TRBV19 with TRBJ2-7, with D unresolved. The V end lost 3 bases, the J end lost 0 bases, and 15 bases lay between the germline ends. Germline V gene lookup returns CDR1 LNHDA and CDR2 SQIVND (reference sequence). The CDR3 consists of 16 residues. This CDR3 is CASSIGPNVLSYEQYF. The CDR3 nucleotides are TGTGCCAGTAGTATCGGGCCCAATGTCCTCTCCTACGAGCAGTACTTC.

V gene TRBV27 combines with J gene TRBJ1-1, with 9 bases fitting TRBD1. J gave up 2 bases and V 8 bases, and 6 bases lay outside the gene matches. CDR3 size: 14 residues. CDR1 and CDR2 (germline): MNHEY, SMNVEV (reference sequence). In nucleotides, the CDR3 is TGTGCCAGCTGTAGGGACAGGGTAAACACTGAAGCTTTCTTT. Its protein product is CASCRDRVNTEAFF.

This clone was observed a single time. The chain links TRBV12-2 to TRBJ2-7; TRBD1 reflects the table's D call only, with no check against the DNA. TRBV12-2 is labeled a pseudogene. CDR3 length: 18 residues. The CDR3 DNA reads TGTGCAAGTCGCTACCAGCGGCCTGGGACAGGGGGTGCCTACGAGCAGTACTTC. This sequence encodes CASRYQRPGTGGAYEQYF.

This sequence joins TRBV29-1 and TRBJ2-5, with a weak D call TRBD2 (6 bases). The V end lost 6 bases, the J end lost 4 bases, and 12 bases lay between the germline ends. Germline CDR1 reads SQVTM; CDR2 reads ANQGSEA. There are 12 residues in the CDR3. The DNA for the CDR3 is TGCAGCGTCGGGGCCGGGGGAGAGACCCAGTACTTC. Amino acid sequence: CSVGAGGETQYF.

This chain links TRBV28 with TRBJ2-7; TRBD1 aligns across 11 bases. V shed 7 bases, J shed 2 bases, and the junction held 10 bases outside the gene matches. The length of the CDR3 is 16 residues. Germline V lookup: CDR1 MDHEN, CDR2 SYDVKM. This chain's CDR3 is CASTPGTGGFTYEQYF. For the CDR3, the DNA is TGTGCCAGCACACCCGGGACAGGGGGTTTCACCTACGAGCAGTACTTC.

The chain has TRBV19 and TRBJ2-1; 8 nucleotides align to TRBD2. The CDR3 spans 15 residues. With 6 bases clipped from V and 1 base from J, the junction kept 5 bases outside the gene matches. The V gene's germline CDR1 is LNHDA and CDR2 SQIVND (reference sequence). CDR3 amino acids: CASRSSGGSYNEQFF. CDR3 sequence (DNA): TGTGCCAGTAGGTCGAGCGGGGGATCCTACAATGAGCAGTTCTTC. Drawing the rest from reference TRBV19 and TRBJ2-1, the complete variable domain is DGGITQSPKYLFRKEGQNVTLSCEQNLNHDAMYWYRQDPGQGLRLIYYSQIVNDFQKGDIAEGYSVSREKKESFPLTVTSAQKNPTAFYLCASRSSGGSYNEQFFGPGTRLTVL.

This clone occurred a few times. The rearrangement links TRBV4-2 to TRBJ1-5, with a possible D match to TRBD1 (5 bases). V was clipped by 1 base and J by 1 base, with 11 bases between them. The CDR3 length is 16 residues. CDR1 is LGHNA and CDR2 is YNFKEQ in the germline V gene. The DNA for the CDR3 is TGTGCCAGCAGCCAAGCTCAGGGAGACAGCAATCAGCCCCAGCATTTT. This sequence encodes CASSQAQGDSNQPQHF.

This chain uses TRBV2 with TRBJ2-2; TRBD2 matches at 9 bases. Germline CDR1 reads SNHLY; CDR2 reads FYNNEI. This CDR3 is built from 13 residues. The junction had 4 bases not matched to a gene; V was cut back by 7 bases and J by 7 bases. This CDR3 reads CASIIAGDGELFF. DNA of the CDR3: TGTGCCAGCATTATAGCGGGGGACGGGGAGCTGTTTTTT.

The CDR3 sequence: CASKQTGTGNTIYF. The DNA of the CDR3 is TGTGCCAGCAAGCAGACAGGGACTGGAAACACCATATATTTT. V usage is TRBV28 and J usage is TRBJ1-3; TRBD1 aligns across 7 bases. Trimming cost V 7 bases and J 2 bases; bases outside gene matches: 5. The CDR3 length is 14 residues. The germline V gene has CDR1 MDHEN and CDR2 SYDVKM.

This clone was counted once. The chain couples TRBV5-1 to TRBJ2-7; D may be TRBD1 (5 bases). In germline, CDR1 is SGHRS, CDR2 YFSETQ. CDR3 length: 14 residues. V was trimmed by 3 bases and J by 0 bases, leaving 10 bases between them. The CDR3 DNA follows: TGCGCCAGCAGCTCCGGCCAGGGCTCCTACGAGCAGTACTTC. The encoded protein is CASSSGQGSYEQYF.

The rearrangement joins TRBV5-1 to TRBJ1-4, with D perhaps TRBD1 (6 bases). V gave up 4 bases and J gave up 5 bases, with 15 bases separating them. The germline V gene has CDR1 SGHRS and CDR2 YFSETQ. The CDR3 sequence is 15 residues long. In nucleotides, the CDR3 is TGCGCCAGCAGCCCGACCGGGACACCGAATGAAAAACTGTTTTTT. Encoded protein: CASSPTGTPNEKLFF. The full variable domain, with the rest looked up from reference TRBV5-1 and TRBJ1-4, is KAGVTQTPRYLIKTRGQQVTLSCSPISGHRSVSWYQQTPGQGLQFLFEYFSETQRNKGNFPGRFSGRQFSNSRSEMNVSTLELGDSALYLCASSPTGTPNEKLFFGSGTQLSVL.

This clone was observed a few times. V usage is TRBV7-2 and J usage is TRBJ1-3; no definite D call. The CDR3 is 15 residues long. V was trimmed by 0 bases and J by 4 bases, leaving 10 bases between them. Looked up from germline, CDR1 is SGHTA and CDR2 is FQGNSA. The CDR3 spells CASSLAWEPGNTIYF. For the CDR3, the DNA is TGTGCCAGCAGCTTAGCATGGGAGCCCGGAAACACCATATATTTT.

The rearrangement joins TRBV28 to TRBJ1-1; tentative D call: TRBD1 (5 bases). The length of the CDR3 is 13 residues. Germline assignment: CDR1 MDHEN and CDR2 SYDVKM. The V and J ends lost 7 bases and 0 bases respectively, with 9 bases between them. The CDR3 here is CASTQGMNTEAFF. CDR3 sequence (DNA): TGTGCCAGCACTCAGGGAATGAACACTGAAGCTTTCTTT.

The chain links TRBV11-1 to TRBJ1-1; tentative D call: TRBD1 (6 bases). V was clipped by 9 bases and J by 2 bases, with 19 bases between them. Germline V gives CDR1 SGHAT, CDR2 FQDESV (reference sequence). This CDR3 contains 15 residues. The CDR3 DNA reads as TGTGCCAGTACCCTTTCCGGGACAATTAACACTGAAGCTTTCTTT. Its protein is CASTLSGTINTEAFF.

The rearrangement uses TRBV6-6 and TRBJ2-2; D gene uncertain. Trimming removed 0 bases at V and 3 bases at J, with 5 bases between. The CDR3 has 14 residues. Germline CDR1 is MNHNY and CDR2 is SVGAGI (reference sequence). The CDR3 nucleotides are TGTGCCAGCAGTTACTCGAGCGACACCGGGGAGCTGTTTTTT. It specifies CASSYSSDTGELFF.

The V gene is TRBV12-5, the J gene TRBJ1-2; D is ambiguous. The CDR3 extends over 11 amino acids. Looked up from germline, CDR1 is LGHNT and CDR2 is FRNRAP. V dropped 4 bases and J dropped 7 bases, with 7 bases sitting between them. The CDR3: CASGSGSGYTF. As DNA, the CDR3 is TGTGCTAGTGGTTCGGGTAGTGGCTACACCTTC.

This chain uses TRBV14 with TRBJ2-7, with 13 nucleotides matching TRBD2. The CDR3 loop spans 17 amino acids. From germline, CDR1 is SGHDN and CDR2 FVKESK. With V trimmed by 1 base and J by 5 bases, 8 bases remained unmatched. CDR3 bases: TGTGCCAGCAGCCAAGCCCGAGGGACTAGCGGGATCCACGAGCAGTACTTC. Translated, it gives CASSQARGTSGIHEQYF.

CDR3 in DNA: TGTGCCAGCAGCCCTGGACAGGCCTTAGGGCCCCAGCATTTT. Its translation: CASSPGQALGPQHF. This sequence joins TRBV7-2 and TRBJ1-5, with 7 bases fitting TRBD1. Per germline, CDR1 SGHTA and CDR2 FQGNSA. The CDR3 has 14 amino acids. Trimming removed 5 bases from V and 9 bases from J; junction bases left unmatched: 10.

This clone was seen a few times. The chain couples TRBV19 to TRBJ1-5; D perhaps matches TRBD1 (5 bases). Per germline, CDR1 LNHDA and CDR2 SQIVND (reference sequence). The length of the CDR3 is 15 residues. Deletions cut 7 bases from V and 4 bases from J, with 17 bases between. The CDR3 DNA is TGTGCCAGTACGGGGCTAGGGGCCAATAATCAGCCCCAGCATTTT. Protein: CASTGLGANNQPQHF.

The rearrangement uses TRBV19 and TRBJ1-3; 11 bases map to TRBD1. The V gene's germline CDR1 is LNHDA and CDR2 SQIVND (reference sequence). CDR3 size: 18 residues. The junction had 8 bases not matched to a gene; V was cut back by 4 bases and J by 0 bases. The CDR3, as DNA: TGTGCCAGTAGTACCGGACAGGGGGCCTTCGCCTCTGGAAACACCATATATTTT. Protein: CASSTGQGAFASGNTIYF.

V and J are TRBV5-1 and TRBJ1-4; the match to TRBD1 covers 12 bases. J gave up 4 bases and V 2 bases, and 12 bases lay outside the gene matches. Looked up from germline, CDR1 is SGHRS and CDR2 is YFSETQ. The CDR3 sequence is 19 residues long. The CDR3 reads CASSLGTGGAELDNEKLFF. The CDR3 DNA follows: TGCGCCAGCAGCTTAGGGACAGGGGGCGCAGAATTGGATAATGAAAAACTGTTTTTT.

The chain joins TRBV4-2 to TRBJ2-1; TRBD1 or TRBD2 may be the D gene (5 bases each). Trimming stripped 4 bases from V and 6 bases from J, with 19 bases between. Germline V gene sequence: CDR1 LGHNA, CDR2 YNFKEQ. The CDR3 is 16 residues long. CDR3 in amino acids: CASSLKTWDAGNEQFF. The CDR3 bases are TGTGCCAGCAGCCTCAAGACTTGGGACGCTGGCAATGAGCAGTTCTTC.

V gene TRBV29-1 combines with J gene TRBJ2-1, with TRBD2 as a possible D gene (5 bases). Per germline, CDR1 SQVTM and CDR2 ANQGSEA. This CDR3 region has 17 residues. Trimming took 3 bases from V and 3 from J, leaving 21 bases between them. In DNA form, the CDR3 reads TGCAGCGTTGAGGCTTTTCTGGCGGGCACCGGCTACAATGAGCAGTTCTTC. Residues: CSVEAFLAGTGYNEQFF.

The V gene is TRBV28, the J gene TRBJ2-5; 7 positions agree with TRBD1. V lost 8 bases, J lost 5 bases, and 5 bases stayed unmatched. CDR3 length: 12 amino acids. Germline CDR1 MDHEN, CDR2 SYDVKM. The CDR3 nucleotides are TGTGCCAGCCACAGGGGCCGGGAGACCCAGTACTTC. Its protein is CASHRGRETQYF.

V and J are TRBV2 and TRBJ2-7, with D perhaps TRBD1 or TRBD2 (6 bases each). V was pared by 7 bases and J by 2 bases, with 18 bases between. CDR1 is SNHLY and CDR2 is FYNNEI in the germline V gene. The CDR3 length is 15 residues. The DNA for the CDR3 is TGTGCCAGCACCAGAAGGGGGGCGGGACCCTACGAGCAGTACTTC. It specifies CASTRRGAGPYEQYF.

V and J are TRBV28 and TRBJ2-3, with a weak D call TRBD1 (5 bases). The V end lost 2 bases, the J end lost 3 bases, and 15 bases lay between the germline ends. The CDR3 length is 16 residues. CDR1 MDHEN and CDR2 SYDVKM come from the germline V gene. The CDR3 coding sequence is TGTGCCAGCAGTTTAGGCTGGCAGGGTATAACAGATACGCAGTATTTT. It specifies CASSLGWQGITDTQYF.